These T cell receptor beta chains were read from a single sample in a study of neurological immune-mediated disorders. TCRdb re-called the 5' RACE reads with MiXCR, one entry per CDR3 protein. The table shows nearly 30,000 distinct CDR3 sequences, with about an eighth occurring only once. The sequenced sample was PBMCs. The receptors were gathered from a woman aged 60-75 years in good health. CDR3s include the opening cysteine and the closing phenylalanine or tryptophan. Fields, in order: J gene, V gene, CDR3 protein.

j_gene: TRBJ2-2; v_gene: TRBV7-2; CDR3aa: CASSFSGTNTGELFF
j_gene: TRBJ2-1; v_gene: TRBV7-2; CDR3aa: CASSQDRASYNEQFF
j_gene: TRBJ2-1; v_gene: TRBV5-1; CDR3aa: CASSRGQGHNNEQFF
j_gene: TRBJ2-5; v_gene: TRBV28; CDR3aa: CASNQFPGTQYF
j_gene: TRBJ2-7; v_gene: TRBV7-2; CDR3aa: CASSLAGTGPYEQYF
j_gene: TRBJ2-6; v_gene: TRBV19; CDR3aa: CASTPHSSGANVLTF
j_gene: TRBJ2-7; v_gene: TRBV12-3/TRBV12-4; CDR3aa: CASSLSQLVEQYF
j_gene: TRBJ1-2; v_gene: TRBV19; CDR3aa: CASSTRQIYGYTF
j_gene: TRBJ1-5; v_gene: TRBV6-1; CDR3aa: CASSEPQPQHF
j_gene: TRBJ2-5; v_gene: TRBV15; CDR3aa: CATSRDGSQETQYF
j_gene: TRBJ1-2; v_gene: TRBV9; CDR3aa: CASSVAVTGKKPYGYTF
j_gene: TRBJ2-3; v_gene: TRBV4-1; CDR3aa: CASSHPGDTDTQYF
j_gene: TRBJ1-5; v_gene: TRBV7-2; CDR3aa: CASSLGDGSYQPQHF
j_gene: TRBJ2-3; v_gene: TRBV20-1; CDR3aa: CSAPGLAGARASTDTQYF
j_gene: TRBJ1-1; v_gene: TRBV5-1; CDR3aa: CASSLDPGLGGTAFF
j_gene: TRBJ2-7; v_gene: TRBV20-1; CDR3aa: CSARQVFSYEQYF
j_gene: TRBJ2-3; v_gene: TRBV4-3; CDR3aa: CASSQDALAGGDTQYF
j_gene: TRBJ2-1; v_gene: TRBV6-2/TRBV6-3; CDR3aa: CASSYDRYNEQFF
j_gene: TRBJ1-5; v_gene: TRBV9; CDR3aa: CASSGGQGNQPQHF
j_gene: TRBJ2-3; v_gene: TRBV6-2/TRBV6-3; CDR3aa: CASSPHAGTDTQYF
j_gene: TRBJ1-5; v_gene: TRBV5-6; CDR3aa: CASSLGVWTAGQPQHF
j_gene: TRBJ2-3; v_gene: TRBV6-6; CDR3aa: CDSSYPLTGAGGTDTQYF
j_gene: TRBJ2-7; v_gene: TRBV20-1; CDR3aa: CSARGVAETYEQYF
j_gene: TRBJ2-3; v_gene: TRBV5-1; CDR3aa: CASSLAGGAGTDTQYF
j_gene: TRBJ2-2; v_gene: TRBV4-2; CDR3aa: CASTASGGEAGELFF
j_gene: TRBJ2-7; v_gene: TRBV12-3/TRBV12-4; CDR3aa: CASSSGYEQYF
j_gene: TRBJ1-5; v_gene: TRBV6-1; CDR3aa: CASSERGDQPQHF
j_gene: TRBJ2-3; v_gene: TRBV6-5; CDR3aa: CASSWGGGSTDTQYF
j_gene: TRBJ1-1; v_gene: TRBV5-1; CDR3aa: CASSLNPTSGGTEAFF
j_gene: TRBJ2-7; v_gene: TRBV9; CDR3aa: CASSVAGDRTYEQYF
j_gene: TRBJ2-7; v_gene: TRBV6-6; CDR3aa: CASSSQGLAGGIKYF
j_gene: TRBJ1-2; v_gene: TRBV5-1; CDR3aa: CASSLGEGAATF
j_gene: TRBJ2-7; v_gene: TRBV7-2; CDR3aa: CASSLRGDREQYF
j_gene: TRBJ2-5; v_gene: TRBV2; CDR3aa: CASSEARTRETQYF
j_gene: TRBJ2-5; v_gene: TRBV5-6; CDR3aa: CSSSLGGGVLETQYF
j_gene: TRBJ2-1; v_gene: TRBV6-6; CDR3aa: CASSYGGLAGGLGSYNEQFF
j_gene: TRBJ2-5; v_gene: TRBV5-1; CDR3aa: CASSPREGGSQETQYF
j_gene: TRBJ2-2; v_gene: TRBV29-1; CDR3aa: CSVGLAGGSGELFF
j_gene: TRBJ1-5; v_gene: TRBV7-8; CDR3aa: CASSLGTGGPGGNQPQHF
j_gene: TRBJ1-4; v_gene: TRBV21-1; CDR3aa: CASSKQTGDHEKLFF
j_gene: TRBJ2-3; v_gene: TRBV20-1; CDR3aa: CSAGRGVTDTQYF
j_gene: TRBJ2-7; v_gene: TRBV6-1; CDR3aa: CASSDWGTGAFYF
j_gene: TRBJ2-7; v_gene: TRBV3-1; CDR3aa: CASTRSGGPYEQYF
j_gene: TRBJ2-1; v_gene: TRBV20-1; CDR3aa: CSARVSDMGHPFF
j_gene: TRBJ2-3; v_gene: TRBV5-1; CDR3aa: CASRVFTGTSSTDTQYF
j_gene: TRBJ2-4; v_gene: TRBV3-1; CDR3aa: CASTPSWGRASKNIQYF
j_gene: TRBJ2-3; v_gene: TRBV6-2/TRBV6-3; CDR3aa: CASSYGLGGGAADTQYF
j_gene: TRBJ1-1; v_gene: TRBV20-1; CDR3aa: CSAGGANTEAFF
j_gene: TRBJ2-5; v_gene: TRBV5-1; CDR3aa: CASSSRDGTLETQYF